One sample yielded the 27 T cell receptor beta chains listed below, sequenced in a study of Ad26.COV2.S vaccination and SARS-CoV-2 variants. The treatment was: about 20 received Ad26.COV2.S at low or high dose, single or two shots; 5 received placebo; per-sample allocation not given. Sampling was done on day 63 after the first vaccine or placebo injection. Produced via immunoSEQ multiplex PCR; TCRdb's table is partial and in-frame only. The data contain fewer than 800,000 clones, 80% to 90% of them singletons. This specimen was peripheral blood, taken in a trial of Ad26.COV2.S vaccine versus placebo. These receptors originate from a person aged 18 to 65 who received the Ad26.COV2.S COVID-19 vaccine or a placebo.

As for this clone: The same CDR3 can be traced to other DNA sequences in this sample. This rearrangement joins TRBV3-1 (or the pseudogene TRBV3-2) to TRBJ1-5; 8 positions match TRBD1. The CDR3 is 15 amino acids. In germline, CDR1 is LGHDT, CDR2 YNNKEL (reference sequence). Trimming took 0 bases from V and 6 from J; bases not matched to a gene: 4. The CDR3 region is CASSQDAGGGQPQHF. CDR3 nucleotide sequence: TGTGCCAGCAGCCAAGATGCAGGGGGCGGTCAGCCCCAGCATTTT.

The rearrangement joins TRBV10-1 to TRBJ2-3; no clear D. Trimming shortened V by 0 bases and J by 10 bases, and 11 bases separated the two germline ends. The CDR3 has 13 amino acids. Looked up from germline, CDR1 is WNHNN and CDR2 is SYGVQD (reference sequence). The CDR3 coding sequence is TGCGCCAGCAGTGAGTCGCCCGCCAGGCCGCAGTATTTT. It translates to CASSESPARPQYF.

This sequence joins TRBV29-1 and TRBJ2-7; the D call may be TRBD1 or TRBD2 (6 bases each). This CDR3 is built from 15 residues. V lost 1 base and J 2 bases, leaving 15 bases between the germline ends. The germline V gene encodes CDR1 SQVTM and CDR2 ANQGSEA. This chain's CDR3 is CSVEGGRDATYEQYF. The CDR3 nucleotides are TGCAGCGTTGAAGGGGGGCGGGACGCCACCTACGAGCAGTACTTC.

The V and J genes are TRBV7-2 and TRBJ2-1, with 13 bases that match TRBD2. After removal of 4 bases from V and 9 bases from J, the junction contained 18 bases not matched to a gene. From germline, CDR1 is SGHTA and CDR2 FQGNSA. The CDR3 extends over 19 amino acids. CDR3 DNA sequence: TGTGCCAGCAGCTCATCTCGGACTAGCGGGGGTGCTTCCCCCGCTGAGCAGTTCTTC. It specifies CASSSSRTSGGASPAEQFF.

The chain recombines TRBV6-5 with TRBJ1-2, with a possible D match to TRBD1 (5 bases). In germline, CDR1 is MNHEY, CDR2 SVGAGI. The V end was cut by 5 bases, the J end by 2 bases, with 9 bases between. The CDR3 covers 13 residues. The DNA for the CDR3 is TGTGCCAGCAGTCGAGAGGGGAACTATGGCTACACCTTC. This gives the protein CASSREGNYGYTF.

To note about this clone: Other DNA sequences within the sample encode an identical CDR3. The rearrangement joins TRBV30 to TRBJ1-1, with a possible D match to TRBD1 (5 bases). Per the germline V gene, CDR1 is GTSNPN and CDR2 is SVGIG (reference sequence). There are 13 residues in the CDR3. V gave up 2 bases and J gave up 1 base, with 8 bases separating them. The CDR3 is CAWSSDRNTEAFF. CDR3 nucleotide sequence: TGTGCCTGGAGTTCAGACAGGAACACTGAAGCTTTCTTT. Drawing the rest from reference TRBV30 and TRBJ1-1, the complete variable domain is SQTIHQWPATLVQPVGSPLSLECTVEGTSNPNLYWYRQAAGRGLQLLFYSVGIGQISSEVPQNLSASRPQDRQFILSSKKLLLSDSGFYLCAWSSDRNTEAFFGQGTRLTVV.

J is TRBJ2-5 and V is TRBV2; no firm D call. CDR1 and CDR2 from the germline V gene are SNHLY and FYNNEI. V was cut by 3 bases and J by 6 bases, with 5 bases left in between. This CDR3 spans 11 amino acids. In DNA form, the CDR3 reads TGTGCCAGCAGTGACTTCCAGACCCAGTACTTC. It translates to CASSDFQTQYF.

In its sample, this clone was seen a few times. The V gene is TRBV9, the J gene TRBJ2-1, with 8 bases lining up with TRBD2. Germline V gene sequence: CDR1 SGDLS, CDR2 YYNGEE. The V and J ends lost 2 bases and 3 bases, in that order; junction bases with no gene match: 7. The CDR3 extends over 16 amino acids. The CDR3 DNA follows: TGTGCCAGCAGCGTGGCGGGAGGATCCGTCTACAATGAGCAGTTCTTC. This gives the protein CASSVAGGSVYNEQFF.

Remarks on this clone: The same CDR3 arises from other DNA sequences in this sample as well. The gene calls are TRBV12-3 or TRBV12-4 and TRBJ1-4, with D maybe TRBD1 (5 bases). V was clipped by 5 bases and J by 8 bases, with 12 bases between them. The CDR3 has 13 amino acids. The CDR3 region has the DNA TGTGCCAGCAGTCCTGCTCGGGGGGAAAAACTGTTTTTT. It encodes CASSPARGEKLFF.

This chain uses TRBV5-6 with TRBJ2-2; D remains ambiguous. The CDR3 spans 12 residues. Germline CDR1 reads SGHDT; CDR2 reads YYEEEE. V was shortened by 2 bases and J by 6 bases, with 5 bases between the two germline ends. The DNA for the CDR3 is TGTGCCAGCAGCTTTCCAGCCGGGGAGCTGTTTTTT. Protein product: CASSFPAGELFF.

This clone was seen only once. The genes are TRBV7-2 and TRBJ2-5; 7 positions agree with TRBD2. This CDR3 is 17 amino acids long. Trimming cost V 1 base and J 1 base; bases outside gene matches: 9. CDR1 is SGHTA, CDR2 FQGNSA, per germline. In DNA form, the CDR3 reads TGTGCCAGCAGCTTAGGGGCTGGGTCTAGCGGCCAAGAGACCCAGTACTTC. This sequence encodes CASSLGAGSSGQETQYF.

The V call is TRBV6-2 or TRBV6-3, the J call TRBJ1-5; TRBD1 matches at 12 bases. The CDR3 has 16 residues. Looked up from germline, CDR1 is MNHEY and CDR2 is SVGEGT. Germline trimming cut 4 bases from V and 7 bases from J; bases unmatched to any gene: 8. The CDR3 spells CASSFPGQGAYQPQHF. DNA of the CDR3: TGTGCCAGCAGTTTTCCGGGACAGGGGGCCTACCAGCCCCAGCATTTT.

The V gene is TRBV6-2 or TRBV6-3, the J gene TRBJ2-7; 7 bases line up with TRBD2. Losses at the gene ends were 0 bases for V and 4 bases for J; bases not matched to a gene: 6. Germline CDR1 is MNHEY and CDR2 is SVGEGT. The CDR3 consists of 15 residues. The CDR3 spells CASSYSVGGRYEQYF. The CDR3, as DNA: TGTGCCAGCAGTTACTCGGTGGGAGGGAGATACGAGCAGTACTTC.

This clone appeared a few times. This chain links TRBV3-1 (or the pseudogene TRBV3-2) with TRBJ2-7; D is ambiguous. Trimming removed 11 bases from V and 6 bases from J, with 14 bases in between. This CDR3 has 11 amino acids. CDR1 LGHDT and CDR2 YNNKEL come from the germline V gene (reference sequence). The CDR3 DNA reads TGTGCCGCAGCAGGTAGTAGCGAGCAGTACTTC. Translated: CAAAGSSEQYF.

This rearrangement joins TRBV7-9 to TRBJ2-3; 12 bases line up with TRBD2. The V gene end was trimmed by 4 bases and the J gene end by 2 bases; junction bases not matched to a gene: 7. The CDR3 spans 17 residues. Germline loops: CDR1 SEHNR, CDR2 FQNEAQ (reference sequence). DNA of the CDR3: TGTGCCAGCAGCTCTCACCGGACTAGCGGGGTCACAGATACGCAGTATTTT. Its protein product is CASSSHRTSGVTDTQYF.

V gene TRBV7-9 combines with J gene TRBJ1-1; 8 bases are a match to TRBD1. The J segment lost 3 bases and the V segment lost 5 bases, leaving 8 bases of the junction unmatched. The CDR3 has 15 residues. Germline loops: CDR1 SEHNR, CDR2 FQNEAQ (reference sequence). CDR3 residues: CASSLRTGWDTEAFF. In nucleotides, the CDR3 is TGTGCCAGCAGCCTCCGGACAGGGTGGGACACTGAAGCTTTCTTT.

V is TRBV9 and J is TRBJ2-1; 9 bases are shared with TRBD1. Trimming cost V 3 bases and J 8 bases; bases outside gene matches: 15. Germline V lookup: CDR1 SGDLS, CDR2 YYNGEE. CDR3 length equals 17 residues. DNA for the CDR3: TGTGCCAGCAGCGCGCGGGATAGCACAGGGGGCACGGATGAGCAGTTCTTC. Its translation is CASSARDSTGGTDEQFF.

The chain links TRBV7-9 to TRBJ2-1; 9 nucleotides agree with TRBD2. V lost 2 bases to trimming and J lost 9 bases; unmatched junction nucleotides: 8. Germline CDR1 is SEHNR and CDR2 is FQNEAQ (reference sequence). The CDR3 contains 15 residues. As DNA, the CDR3 is TGTGCCAGCAGCTTAATAGCGGGAGTTAATGCTGAGCAGTTCTTC. Translating it yields CASSLIAGVNAEQFF.

V and J are TRBV5-1 and TRBJ2-1, with 9 bases identical to TRBD2. Germline assignment: CDR1 SGHRS and CDR2 YFSETQ. The trim removed 0 bases at V and 0 bases at J, leaving 7 bases unmatched. There are 18 residues in the CDR3. In nucleotides, the CDR3 is TGCGCCAGCAGCTTGGGGGCTAGCGGGACTCTCTCCTACAATGAGCAGTTCTTC. Amino acids: CASSLGASGTLSYNEQFF.

This chain links TRBV20-1 with TRBJ2-2; the D gene is possibly TRBD1 (6 bases). The V gene lost 3 bases and the J gene lost 6 bases, with 14 bases spanning the gap. Germline V gene data show CDR1 as DFQATT and CDR2 as SNEGSKA (reference sequence). The CDR3 length is 14 residues. For the CDR3, the DNA is TGCAGTGCTAGTAGGGCAGGGGTGGCCGGGGAGCTGTTTTTT. This codes for CSASRAGVAGELFF.

This chain joins TRBV6-5 and TRBJ2-4, with 8 bases matching TRBD1. This CDR3 region has 14 residues. The germline CDR1 and CDR2 sequences are MNHEY and SVGAGI. The junction had 7 bases not matched to a gene; V was cut back by 6 bases and J by 6 bases. The CDR3 protein is CASSDPGQGNIQYF. For the CDR3, the DNA is TGTGCCAGCAGCGACCCTGGACAGGGAAACATTCAGTACTTC.

The chain links TRBV29-1 to TRBJ2-7; TRBD2 might be the D (6 bases). Germline V gene sequence: CDR1 SQVTM, CDR2 ANQGSEA. The CDR3 is made up of 11 amino acids. Trimming took 4 bases from V and 3 from J, leaving 7 bases between them. CDR3 amino acids: CSVGEVYEQYF. CDR3 in DNA: TGCAGCGTTGGGGAGGTCTACGAGCAGTACTTC.

This chain connects TRBV6-5 to TRBJ2-7, with unresolved D. Germline V gene lookup returns CDR1 MNHEY and CDR2 SVGAGI. Trimming removed 6 bases at V and 4 bases at J, with 16 bases between. The CDR3 extends over 14 amino acids. The CDR3 sequence is CASSPGRLGYEQYF. The CDR3 bases are TGTGCCAGCAGCCCCGGAAGGTTGGGATACGAGCAGTACTTC.

Note on this clone: Other DNA sequences of this sample code for an identical CDR3. This chain links TRBV3-1 (or the pseudogene TRBV3-2) with TRBJ2-2; D call uncertain. The V end lost 1 base, the J end lost 5 bases, and 2 bases lay between the germline ends. The CDR3 extends over 12 amino acids. Germline values: CDR1 LGHDT, CDR2 YNNKEL (reference sequence). The CDR3 DNA sequence: TGTGCCAGCAGCCAAGGGACCGGGGAGCTGTTTTTT. It encodes CASSQGTGELFF.

This chain connects TRBV4-3 to TRBJ1-4, with D possibly TRBD1 on 6 matching bases. Germline assignment: CDR1 LGHNA and CDR2 YSLEER. This CDR3 has 13 amino acids. V was shortened by 4 bases and J by 8 bases, with 11 bases between the two germline ends. The CDR3 DNA follows: TGCGCCAGCAGCCCAGGGGAACGGGAAAAACTGTTTTTT. Protein product: CASSPGEREKLFF.

The chain carries TRBV15 and TRBJ1-4; D gene uncertain. In germline, CDR1 is LNHNV, CDR2 YYDKDF (reference sequence). The CDR3 is 13 residues long. V lost 0 bases and J lost 6, with 5 bases in between. The CDR3, as DNA: TGTGCCACCAGCAGAGACGCGGATGAAAAACTGTTTTTT. Encoded protein: CATSRDADEKLFF.

In DNA form, the CDR3 reads TGTGCCAGCAGCCAGGGAAATCAGCCCCAGCATTTT. This gives the protein CASSQGNQPQHF. This chain joins TRBV5-6 and TRBJ1-5, with D possibly matching TRBD1 (5 bases). Germline loops: CDR1 SGHDT, CDR2 YYEEEE. This CDR3 comprises 12 residues. V lost 4 bases to trimming and J lost 4 bases, with 6 bases between them.